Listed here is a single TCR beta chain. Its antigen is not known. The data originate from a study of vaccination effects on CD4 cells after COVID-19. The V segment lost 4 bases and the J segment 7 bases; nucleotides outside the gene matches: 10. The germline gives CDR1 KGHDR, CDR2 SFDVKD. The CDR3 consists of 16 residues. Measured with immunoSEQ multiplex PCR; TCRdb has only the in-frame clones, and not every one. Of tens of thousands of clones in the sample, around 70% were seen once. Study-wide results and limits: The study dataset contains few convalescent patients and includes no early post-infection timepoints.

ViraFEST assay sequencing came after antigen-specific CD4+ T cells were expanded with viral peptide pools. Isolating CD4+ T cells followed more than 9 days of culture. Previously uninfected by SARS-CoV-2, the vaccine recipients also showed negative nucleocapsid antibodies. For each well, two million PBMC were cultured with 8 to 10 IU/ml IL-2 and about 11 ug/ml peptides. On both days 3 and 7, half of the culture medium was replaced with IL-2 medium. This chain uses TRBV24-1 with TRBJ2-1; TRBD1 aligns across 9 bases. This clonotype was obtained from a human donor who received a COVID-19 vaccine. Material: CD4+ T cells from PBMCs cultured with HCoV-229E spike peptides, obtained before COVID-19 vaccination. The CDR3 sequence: CATSEGQGGSRNEQFF. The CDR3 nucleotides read TGTGCCACCAGTGAGGGACAGGGAGGGAGTAGGAATGAGCAGTTCTTC.